This TCR beta chain emerged from a study of T cell responses to AZD1222 COVID-19 vaccine. The CDR3 extends over 13 amino acids. CDR1 and CDR2 from the germline V gene are SEHNR and FQNEAQ (reference sequence). Trimming left V 2 bases short and J 4 bases short, with 8 bases between. The repertoire was sequenced with immunoSEQ multiplex PCR; TCRdb's copy has only in-frame clones and lacks some. Among 75,000 to 90,000 clones listed, around 86% were seen once. This rearrangement joins TRBV7-9 to TRBJ1-2; D gene ambiguous. The material sequenced was peripheral blood, taken on day 0 of AZD1222 vaccination. This TCR came from an adult in good health. Here the CDR3 reads CASSLPASYGYTF. For the CDR3, the DNA is TGTGCCAGCAGCTTACCCGCATCCTATGGCTACACCTTC.